These 16 T cell receptor beta chains share one sample of origin, sequenced in a study of blood T cell repertoires in COVID-19. The data were produced by immunoSEQ multiplex PCR, yet TCRdb's version contains in-frame clones alone and is incomplete. The profile shows tens of thousands of clones, 70% to 90% of them singletons. Sequencing input: peripheral blood. Receptors were obtained from a man aged 65 to 79 with active or convalescent COVID-19.

The CDR3 region has the DNA TGTGCCAGCAGCCCAGGGTCAGATACGCAGTATTTT. Its protein is CASSPGSDTQYF. The chain combines TRBV7-3 with TRBJ2-3; D may be TRBD1 (5 bases). V was cut by 5 bases and J by 4 bases, with 7 bases left in between. Germline lookup yields CDR1 SGHTA and CDR2 FQGTGA. The CDR3 is 12 amino acids.

The genes are TRBV27 and TRBJ1-1, with D possibly TRBD1 on 5 matching bases. Looked up from germline, CDR1 is MNHEY and CDR2 is SMNVEV (reference sequence). The ends were cut back, 3 bases at V and 4 bases at J, with 9 bases in the middle. The CDR3 totals 13 residues. The CDR3 loop is CASSFAGVTEAFF. CDR3 DNA: TGTGCCAGCAGTTTTGCGGGGGTCACTGAAGCTTTCTTT.

The chain recombines TRBV9 with TRBJ1-2, with 7 nucleotides matching TRBD1. The CDR3 consists of 14 residues. V gave up 3 bases and J gave up 2 bases; unmatched junction bases: 4. The V gene's germline CDR1 is SGDLS and CDR2 YYNGEE. CDR3 DNA: TGTGCCAGCAGCGGAACCAGGGGGAACTATGGCTACACCTTC. It codes for CASSGTRGNYGYTF.

The chain employs TRBV5-1 and TRBJ2-1; D is undetermined. Germline V lookup: CDR1 SGHRS, CDR2 YFSETQ. The CDR3 has 14 residues. The V end lost 2 bases, the J end lost 6 bases, and 12 bases lay between the germline ends. CDR3 bases: TGCGCCAGCAGCTTAGCACCCCGAAGCAATGAGCAGTTCTTC. Translating gives CASSLAPRSNEQFF.

V and J are TRBV12-3 or TRBV12-4 and TRBJ2-3; D may be TRBD1 (5 bases). V was shortened by 5 bases and J by 4 bases, with 10 bases between the two germline ends. The CDR3 consists of 13 residues. CDR3 residues: CASSMTEPDTQYF. CDR3 nucleotides: TGTGCCAGCAGTATGACAGAACCAGATACGCAGTATTTT.

The genes are TRBV18 and TRBJ1-2, with D perhaps TRBD1 (6 bases). The CDR3 is 13 amino acids. CDR1 is KGHSH, CDR2 LQKENI, per germline. Trimming stripped 3 bases from V and 8 bases from J, with 13 bases between. The CDR3 sequence: CASSPQGLRGYTF. The CDR3 nucleotides are TGTGCCAGCTCACCCCAGGGGCTCAGGGGCTACACCTTC.

V usage is TRBV2 and J usage is TRBJ2-1, with TRBD2 matching 12 bases. Germline-derived CDR1 and CDR2 are SNHLY and FYNNEI. V gave up 7 bases and J gave up 6 bases; unmatched junction bases: 4. The CDR3 is made up of 14 amino acids. The CDR3: CASKLAGGVNEQFF. The CDR3 coding sequence is TGTGCCAGCAAGCTAGCGGGAGGGGTCAATGAGCAGTTCTTC.

The rearrangement joins TRBV19 to TRBJ2-1, with 10 bases aligning to TRBD2. The trim removed 5 bases at V and 8 bases at J, leaving 12 bases unmatched. In germline, CDR1 is LNHDA, CDR2 SQIVND (reference sequence). The CDR3 has 16 amino acids. The CDR3 reads CASSPPGTSVADEQFF. The CDR3 coding sequence is TGTGCCAGTAGTCCCCCCGGGACTAGCGTAGCGGATGAGCAGTTCTTC.

This chain joins TRBV21-1 and TRBJ1-1. TRBV21-1 is designated a pseudogene. CDR3 length: 11 amino acids. The CDR3 coding sequence is TGTGCCAGCAGTGCGGGGGCTGAAGCTTTCTTT. Translation: CASSAGAEAFF.

This sequence joins TRBV15 and TRBJ2-1; D is perhaps TRBD1 (5 bases). V gave up 4 bases and J gave up 3 bases, with 13 bases separating them. Germline V CDR1 and CDR2: LNHNV, YYDKDF (reference sequence). CDR3 size: 15 residues. Here the CDR3 reads CATSISQGSYNEQFF. CDR3 sequence (DNA): TGTGCCACCAGCATCTCTCAGGGCAGCTACAATGAGCAGTTCTTC. Full variable domain (remainder filled in from reference TRBV15 and TRBJ2-1): DAMVIQNPRYQVTQFGKPVTLSCSQTLNHNVMYWYQQKSSQAPKLLFHYYDKDFNNEADTPDNFQSRRPNTSFCFLDIRSPGLGDTAMYLCATSISQGSYNEQFFGPGTRLTVL.

V and J are TRBV5-1 and TRBJ2-5; 10 nucleotides agree with TRBD2. The trim removed 4 bases at V and 5 bases at J, leaving 17 bases unmatched. CDR1 and CDR2 (germline): SGHRS, YFSETQ. CDR3 length equals 18 residues. The CDR3 reads CASSPEASGSGRDETQYF. CDR3 DNA: TGCGCCAGCAGCCCCGAGGCTAGCGGGAGCGGACGGGATGAGACCCAGTACTTC. The complete variable domain, with remaining parts taken from reference TRBV5-1 and TRBJ2-5, reads KAGVTQTPRYLIKTRGQQVTLSCSPISGHRSVSWYQQTPGQGLQFLFEYFSETQRNKGNFPGRFSGRQFSNSRSEMNVSTLELGDSALYLCASSPEASGSGRDETQYFGPGTRLLVL.

The chain recombines TRBV7-9 with TRBJ2-1, with 8 positions matching TRBD1. CDR3 length equals 14 residues. V was clipped by 4 bases and J by 7 bases; unmatched bases: 6. The V gene's germline CDR1 is SEHNR and CDR2 FQNEAQ (reference sequence). CDR3 residues: CASSSDRVVNEQFF. The DNA of the CDR3 is TGTGCCAGCAGCTCGGACAGGGTGGTGAATGAGCAGTTCTTC.

CDR3 in amino acids: CASSQNRANTEAFF. As DNA, the CDR3 is TGTGCCAGTTCTCAAAACAGGGCTAACACTGAAGCTTTCTTT. The chain employs TRBV6-5 and TRBJ1-1; maybe TRBD1 (6 bases). V was shortened by 9 bases and J by 2 bases, with 16 bases between the two germline ends. The CDR3 loop spans 14 amino acids. From germline, CDR1 is MNHEY and CDR2 SVGAGI.

CDR3 in amino acids: CAISSGAGSNQPQHF. CDR3 coding DNA: TGTGCCATCAGTTCAGGGGCTGGGAGCAATCAGCCCCAGCATTTT. The chain is built from TRBV10-3 and TRBJ1-5; a possible D gene is TRBD1 (6 bases). The CDR3 totals 15 residues. The V and J ends lost 5 bases and 1 base respectively, with 12 bases between them. Germline lookup yields CDR1 ENHRY and CDR2 SYGVKD.

The gene calls are TRBV5-1 and TRBJ2-2, with 13 positions matching TRBD2. CDR3 length: 16 amino acids. CDR1 SGHRS and CDR2 YFSETQ come from the germline V gene. Unmatched junction bases numbered 7, after V lost 4 bases and J lost 7 bases. CDR3 sequence: CASSPGTSGTGGELFF. CDR3 coding DNA: TGCGCCAGCAGCCCCGGGACTAGCGGGACCGGCGGGGAGCTGTTTTTT. The full variable domain, with the rest looked up from reference TRBV5-1 and TRBJ2-2, is KAGVTQTPRYLIKTRGQQVTLSCSPISGHRSVSWYQQTPGQGLQFLFEYFSETQRNKGNFPGRFSGRQFSNSRSEMNVSTLELGDSALYLCASSPGTSGTGGELFFGEGSRLTVL.

The chain carries TRBV6-5 and TRBJ1-2; 11 nucleotides line up with TRBD1. The germline CDR1 and CDR2 sequences are MNHEY and SVGAGI. The CDR3 is made up of 16 amino acids. V gave up 0 bases and J gave up 5 bases; unmatched junction bases: 5. CDR3 sequence (DNA): TGTGCCAGCAGTTACTCAGGGACAGGGGGGAATTATGGCTACACCTTC. Amino acids: CASSYSGTGGNYGYTF.